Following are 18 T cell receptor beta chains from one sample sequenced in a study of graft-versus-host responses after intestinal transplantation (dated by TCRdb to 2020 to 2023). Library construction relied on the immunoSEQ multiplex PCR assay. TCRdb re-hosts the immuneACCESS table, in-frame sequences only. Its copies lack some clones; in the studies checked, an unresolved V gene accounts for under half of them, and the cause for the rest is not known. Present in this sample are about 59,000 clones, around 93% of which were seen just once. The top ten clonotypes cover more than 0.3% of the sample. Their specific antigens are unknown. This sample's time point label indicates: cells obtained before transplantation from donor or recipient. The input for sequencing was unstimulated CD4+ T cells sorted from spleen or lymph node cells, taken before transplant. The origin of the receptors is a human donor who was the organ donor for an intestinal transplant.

CDR3 nucleotide sequence: TGCGCCAGCAGCCAAGGACGAGAGCGTCTCCACGAGCAGTACTTC. It codes for CASSQGRERLHEQYF. V is TRBV4-3 and J is TRBJ2-7; D is ambiguous. V gave up 1 base and J gave up 5 bases, with 15 bases separating them. In germline, CDR1 is LGHNA, CDR2 YSLEER. This CDR3 region has 15 residues.

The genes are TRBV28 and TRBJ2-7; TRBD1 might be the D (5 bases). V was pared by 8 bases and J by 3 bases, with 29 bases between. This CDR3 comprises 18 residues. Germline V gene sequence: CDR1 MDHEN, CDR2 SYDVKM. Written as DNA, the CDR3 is TGTGCCAGCTACTACCGGCTAGGGCAGGGAAATGGGAACTACGAGCAGTACTTC. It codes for CASYYRLGQGNGNYEQYF.

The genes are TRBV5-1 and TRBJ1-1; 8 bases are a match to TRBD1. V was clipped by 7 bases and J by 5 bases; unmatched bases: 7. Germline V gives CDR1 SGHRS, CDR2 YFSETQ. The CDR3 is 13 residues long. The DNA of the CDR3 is TGCGCCAGCCGGACAGGGTCGGGAACTGAAGCTTTCTTT. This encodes CASRTGSGTEAFF.

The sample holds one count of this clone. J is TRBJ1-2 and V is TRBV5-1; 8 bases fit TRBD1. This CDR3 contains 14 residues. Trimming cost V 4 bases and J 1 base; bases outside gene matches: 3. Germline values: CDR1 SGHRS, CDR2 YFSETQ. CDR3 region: CASSLTGVNYGYTF. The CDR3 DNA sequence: TGCGCCAGCAGCCTGACAGGGGTTAACTATGGCTACACCTTC.

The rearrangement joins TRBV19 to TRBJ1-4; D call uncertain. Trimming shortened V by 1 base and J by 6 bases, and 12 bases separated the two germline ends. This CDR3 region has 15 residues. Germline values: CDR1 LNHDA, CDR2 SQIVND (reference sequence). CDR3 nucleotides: TGTGCCAGTAGTATAGCTAGGGAGTTGGATGAAAAACTGTTTTTT. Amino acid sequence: CASSIARELDEKLFF.

CDR3 DNA: TGTGCCAGCTCACCTTCCACAGGGTGGGGGACAGATACGCAGTATTTT. Translated: CASSPSTGWGTDTQYF. This chain connects TRBV18 to TRBJ2-3; maybe TRBD1 (6 bases). The CDR3 is 16 residues long. Looked up from germline, CDR1 is KGHSH and CDR2 is LQKENI. V was pared by 3 bases and J by 3 bases, with 16 bases between. Looking up the rest from reference TRBV18 and TRBJ2-3 gives the full variable domain: NAGVMQNPRHLVRRRGQEARLRCSPMKGHSHVYWYRQLPEEGLKFMVYLQKENIIDESGMPKERFSAEFPKEGPSILRIQQVVRGDSAAYFCASSPSTGWGTDTQYFGPGTRLTVL.

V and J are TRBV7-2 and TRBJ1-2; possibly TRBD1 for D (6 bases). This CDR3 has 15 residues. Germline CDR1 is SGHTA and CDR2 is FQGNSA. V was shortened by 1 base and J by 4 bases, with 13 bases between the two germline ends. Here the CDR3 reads CASSLGAGAIYGYTF. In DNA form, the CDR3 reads TGTGCCAGCAGCTTAGGAGCAGGGGCTATCTATGGCTACACCTTC.

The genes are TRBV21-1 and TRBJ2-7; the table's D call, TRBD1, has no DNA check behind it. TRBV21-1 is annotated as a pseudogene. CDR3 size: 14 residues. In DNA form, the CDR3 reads TGTGCCAGCAGCCTCCGGGACAACTCCTACGAGCAGTACTTC. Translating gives CASSLRDNSYEQYF.

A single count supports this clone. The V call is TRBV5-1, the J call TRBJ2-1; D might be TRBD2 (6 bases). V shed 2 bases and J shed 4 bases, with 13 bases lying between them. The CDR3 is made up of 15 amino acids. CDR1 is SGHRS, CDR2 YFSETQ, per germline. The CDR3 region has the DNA TGCGCCAGCAGCTTAGGACTACCACTATACAATGAGCAGTTCTTC. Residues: CASSLGLPLYNEQFF.

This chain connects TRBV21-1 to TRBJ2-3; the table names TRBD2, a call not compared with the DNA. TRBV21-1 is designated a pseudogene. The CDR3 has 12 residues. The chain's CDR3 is CASLCGTDTQYF. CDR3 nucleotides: TGTGCCAGCCTCTGCGGAACAGATACGCAGTATTTT.

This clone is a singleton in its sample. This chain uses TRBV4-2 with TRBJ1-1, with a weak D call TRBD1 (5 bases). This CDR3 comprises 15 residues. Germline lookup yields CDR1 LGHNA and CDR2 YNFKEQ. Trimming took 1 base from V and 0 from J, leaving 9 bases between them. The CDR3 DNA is TGTGCCAGCAGCCAAGGAGTAGGGGTGAACACTGAAGCTTTCTTT. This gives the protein CASSQGVGVNTEAFF.

The chain's CDR3 is CASSTGLPSDTQYF. In DNA form, the CDR3 reads TGTGCCAGCAGCACGGGACTTCCATCGGATACGCAGTATTTT. The chain employs TRBV7-3 and TRBJ2-3; tentative D call: TRBD2 (6 bases). Germline V CDR1 and CDR2: SGHTA, FQGTGA. The CDR3 has 14 amino acids. The V end lost 5 bases, the J end lost 6 bases, and 15 bases lay between the germline ends.

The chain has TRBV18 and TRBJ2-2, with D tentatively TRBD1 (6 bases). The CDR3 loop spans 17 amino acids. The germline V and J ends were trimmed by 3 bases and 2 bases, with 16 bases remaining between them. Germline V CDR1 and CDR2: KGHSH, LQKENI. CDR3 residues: CASSPRQVPVNTGELFF. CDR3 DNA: TGTGCCAGCTCACCCAGACAGGTCCCCGTAAACACCGGGGAGCTGTTTTTT.

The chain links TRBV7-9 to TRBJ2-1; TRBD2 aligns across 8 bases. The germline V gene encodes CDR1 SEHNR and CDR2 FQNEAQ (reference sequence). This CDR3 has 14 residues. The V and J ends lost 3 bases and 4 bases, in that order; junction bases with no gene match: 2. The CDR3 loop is CASSFSGGYNEQFF. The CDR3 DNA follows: TGTGCCAGCAGCTTCTCGGGGGGGTACAATGAGCAGTTCTTC.

This CDR3 is CASSLIPGNTEAFF. CDR3 nucleotides: TGTGCCAGCAGCTTAATTCCCGGTAACACTGAAGCTTTCTTT. The chain recombines TRBV7-2 with TRBJ1-1, with D uncertain. Germline values: CDR1 SGHTA, CDR2 FQGNSA. The CDR3 runs 14 residues. The ends were cut back, 2 bases at V and 2 bases at J, with 9 bases in the middle.

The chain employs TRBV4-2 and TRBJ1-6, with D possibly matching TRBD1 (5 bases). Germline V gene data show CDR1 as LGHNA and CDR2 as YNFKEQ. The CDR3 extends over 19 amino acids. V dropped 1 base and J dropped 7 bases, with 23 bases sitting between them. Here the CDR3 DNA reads TGTGCCAGCAGCCAAGCCGTATCGCGCAGGGAGAACTCGAATTCACCCCTCCACTTT. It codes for CASSQAVSRRENSNSPLHF.

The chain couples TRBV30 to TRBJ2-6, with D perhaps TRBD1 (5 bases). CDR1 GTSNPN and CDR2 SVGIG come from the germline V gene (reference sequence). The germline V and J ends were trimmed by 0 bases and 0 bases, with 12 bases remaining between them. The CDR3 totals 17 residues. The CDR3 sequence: CAWSVSSGRSGANVLTF. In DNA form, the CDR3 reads TGTGCCTGGAGTGTTAGTTCAGGGCGCTCTGGGGCCAACGTCCTGACTTTC.

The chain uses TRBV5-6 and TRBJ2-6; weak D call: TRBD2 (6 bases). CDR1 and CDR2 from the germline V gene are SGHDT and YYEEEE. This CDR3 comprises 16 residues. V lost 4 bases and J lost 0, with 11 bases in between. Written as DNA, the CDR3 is TGTGCCAGCAGCCTGGGACTTAACTCTGGGGCCAACGTCCTGACTTTC. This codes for CASSLGLNSGANVLTF.